The next 13 T cell receptor beta chains were all read from a single sample in a study of T cells after yellow fever vaccination. One entry per CDR3 protein results from TCRdb running MiXCR on the 5' RACE reads. The table shows tens of thousands of distinct CDR3 sequences, with 10% occurring only once. The sample here was PBMCs, either bulk or a sorted T-cell subset (CD4+, CD8+, memory, or dextramer-sorted; not recorded which), taken around 14 days after the first yellow fever vaccination. These receptor sequences come from a man between 18 and 35 years old who received the YFV17D yellow fever vaccine.

There are many counts of this clonotype. The chain links TRBV7-2 to TRBJ2-2, with D possibly being TRBD2 (5 bases). V lost 1 base and J 4 bases, leaving 7 bases between the germline ends. In germline, CDR1 is SGHTA, CDR2 FQGNSA. CDR3 length equals 14 residues. The CDR3 DNA is TGTGCCAGCAGCTTAGTGGGGAGCACCGGGGAGCTGTTTTTT. It translates to CASSLVGSTGELFF.

This clonotype was seen repeatedly, ten times or more. The chain is built from TRBV9 and TRBJ2-3; 9 nucleotides agree with TRBD2. V trimming: 0 bases; J trimming: 4 bases; junction bases outside the gene matches: 6. Germline CDR1 reads SGDLS; CDR2 reads YYNGEE. This CDR3 spans 16 amino acids. The CDR3 reads CASSVGSLAGSDTQYF. The CDR3 region has the DNA TGTGCCAGCAGCGTAGGATCACTAGCGGGTTCAGATACGCAGTATTTT.

This clonotype was seen many times. This chain links TRBV27 with TRBJ2-3; D perhaps matches TRBD2 (6 bases). The CDR3 runs 14 residues. V lost 3 bases and J 0 bases, leaving 7 bases between the germline ends. Germline V gene lookup returns CDR1 MNHEY and CDR2 SMNVEV (reference sequence). CDR3 sequence (DNA): TGTGCCAGCAGTTTCCGGGGGAGCACAGATACGCAGTATTTT. Its protein product is CASSFRGSTDTQYF.

This clonotype was recorded many times. J is TRBJ1-2 and V is TRBV6-4; TRBD1 is a possible D gene (5 bases). Germline loops: CDR1 MRHNA, CDR2 SNTAGT. The CDR3 runs 15 residues. Between the trimmed V and J ends, which lost 3 bases and 2 bases, there was a span of 13 bases. CDR3 nucleotides: TGTGCCAGCAGTGATATTTTCGGGGGAAACTATGGCTACACCTTC. This encodes CASSDIFGGNYGYTF.

This clonotype appeared many times. This chain links TRBV6-1 with TRBJ2-3; no clear D gene. CDR3 length: 14 amino acids. The V gene lost 5 bases and the J gene lost 1 base, with 10 bases spanning the gap. CDR1 and CDR2 from the germline V gene are MNHNS and SASEGT. The CDR3 spells CASSLTTRTDTQYF. For the CDR3, the DNA is TGTGCCAGCAGTCTTACTACGCGCACAGATACGCAGTATTTT.

At least ten counts were recorded for this clonotype. The chain carries TRBV7-2 and TRBJ2-3, with TRBD2 as a possible D gene (6 bases). The CDR3 runs 14 residues. The germline V and J ends were trimmed by 5 bases and 2 bases, with 11 bases remaining between them. Germline CDR1 SGHTA, CDR2 FQGNSA. DNA of the CDR3: TGTGCCAGCAGCAGGGACTTTTACACAGATACGCAGTATTTT. This encodes CASSRDFYTDTQYF.

A note on this clonotype: One end of the junction fails to match germline, which may point to a read error. The chain couples TRBV2 to TRBJ1-5, with 9 positions matching TRBD1. From germline, CDR1 is SNHLY and CDR2 FYNNEI. This CDR3 contains 12 residues. CDR3: CASGDRAMPKHF. Here the CDR3 DNA reads TGTGCAAGTGGGGACAGGGCGATGCCCAAGCATTTT. The whole variable domain, filled in from reference TRBV2 and TRBJ1-5, reads EPEVTQTPSHQVTQMGQEVILRCVPISNHLYFYWYRQILGQKVEFLVSFYNNEISEKSEIFDDQFSVERPDGSNFTLKIRSTKLEDSAMYFCASGDRAMPKHFGDGTRLSIL.

Details on this clonotype: A much larger clone differs by one base, so this may be a read error. The chain recombines TRBV23-1 with TRBJ2-5; D is unresolved. TRBV23-1 is identified as an open reading frame with a role that is uncertain. V gave up 0 bases and J gave up 5 bases, with 4 bases separating them. This CDR3 spans 12 amino acids. This CDR3 reads CASSQSCETQYF. The CDR3 DNA follows: TGCGCCAGCAGTCAATCTTGTGAGACCCAGTACTTC.

This clonotype was recorded at least ten times. This chain uses TRBV7-3 with TRBJ2-2; 11 bases agree with TRBD1. The CDR3 is made up of 16 amino acids. Looked up from germline, CDR1 is SGHTA and CDR2 is FQGTGA. V was pared by 2 bases and J by 7 bases, with 6 bases of the junction left unmatched. CDR3 bases: TGTGCCAGCAGCTTACGGACAGGGGGCGCCGGCGGGGAGCTGTTTTTT. Its protein product is CASSLRTGGAGGELFF.

This clonotype appeared many times. The J gene is TRBJ2-5, the V gene TRBV29-1, with unresolved D. Germline loops: CDR1 SQVTM, CDR2 ANQGSEA. V was pared by 3 bases and J by 9 bases, with 14 bases between. The CDR3 is made up of 12 amino acids. For the CDR3, the DNA is TGCAGCGTTGATAGCTGGGCCATGGCCCAGTACTTC. Translating gives CSVDSWAMAQYF.

At least ten counts were recorded for this clonotype. This CDR3 reads CATSDPGQGTDTQYF. In DNA form, the CDR3 reads TGTGCCACCAGTGACCCCGGACAGGGGACAGATACGCAGTATTTT. J is TRBJ2-3 and V is TRBV24-1, with 9 bases that match TRBD1. Germline V gives CDR1 KGHDR, CDR2 SFDVKD. With 4 bases clipped from V and 3 bases from J, the junction kept 4 bases outside the gene matches. The CDR3 is 15 residues long.

Many counts were recorded for this clonotype. The chain has TRBV10-3 and TRBJ2-5; tentative D call: TRBD1 (5 bases). The V gene lost 2 bases and the J gene lost 5 bases, with 12 bases spanning the gap. Germline V lookup: CDR1 ENHRY, CDR2 SYGVKD. This CDR3 comprises 14 residues. The CDR3 region has the DNA TGTGCCATCAGTGAGCCGACAGCCGGGGAGACCCAGTACTTC. Translation gives CAISEPTAGETQYF.

The V and J genes are TRBV7-9 and TRBJ2-1, with 9 bases identical to TRBD1. This CDR3 spans 16 amino acids. Trimming took 0 bases from V and 2 from J; bases not matched to a gene: 2. Germline V gives CDR1 SEHNR, CDR2 FQNEAQ (reference sequence). CDR3 DNA: TGTGCCAGCAGCTTAGCCCGACAGGGGGCCTACAATGAGCAGTTCTTC. Translated, it gives CASSLARQGAYNEQFF.